This T cell receptor (beta chain) came from a study of OX40 agonist ivuxolimab in advanced cancers. This CDR3 comprises 15 residues. After removal of 5 bases from V and 6 bases from J, the junction contained 11 bases not matched to a gene. CDR1 is SGHTA, CDR2 FQGTGA, per germline. Data came from immunoSEQ multiplex PCR; TCRdb stores just in-frame clones and leaves some out. The sample consists of 66,000 or so clones, roughly four fifths of them appearing once. The chain joins TRBV7-3 to TRBJ1-2, with 8 bases fitting TRBD1. The sequence came from an adult with an advanced solid tumor such as melanoma, head and neck, liver or kidney cancer. The starting material was CD4+ or CD8+ T cells sorted from blood, obtained in a trial of the OX40 agonist ivuxolimab. In DNA, the CDR3 is TGTGCCAGCAGCCCAAGGACAGGGAGGACCCATGGCTACACCTTC. Amino acids: CASSPRTGRTHGYTF.